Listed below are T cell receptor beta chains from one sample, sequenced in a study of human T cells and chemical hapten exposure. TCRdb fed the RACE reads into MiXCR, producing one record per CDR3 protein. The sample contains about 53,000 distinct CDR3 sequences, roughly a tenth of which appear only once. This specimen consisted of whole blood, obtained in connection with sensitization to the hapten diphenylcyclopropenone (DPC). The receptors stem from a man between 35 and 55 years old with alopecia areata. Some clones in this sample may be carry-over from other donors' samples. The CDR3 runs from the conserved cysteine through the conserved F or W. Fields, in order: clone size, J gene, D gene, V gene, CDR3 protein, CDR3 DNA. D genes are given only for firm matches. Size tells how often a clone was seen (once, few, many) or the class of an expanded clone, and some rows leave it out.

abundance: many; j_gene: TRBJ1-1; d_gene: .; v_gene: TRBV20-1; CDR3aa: CSARDRRLNTEAFF; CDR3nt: TGCAGTGCTAGAGATCGCAGATTGAACACTGAAGCTTTCTTT
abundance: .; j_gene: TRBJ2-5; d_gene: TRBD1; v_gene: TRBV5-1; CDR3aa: CASSFGTVIYQETQYF; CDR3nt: TGCGCCAGCAGCTTTGGGACAGTGATCTACCAAGAGACCCAGTACTTC
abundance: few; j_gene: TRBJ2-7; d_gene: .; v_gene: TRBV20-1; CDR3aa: CSAREQILYEQYF; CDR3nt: TGCAGTGCTAGAGAGCAGATTCTCTACGAGCAGTACTTC
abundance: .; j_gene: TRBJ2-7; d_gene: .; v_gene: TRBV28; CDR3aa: CASRPQGRGYEQYF; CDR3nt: TGTGCCAGCAGACCCCAGGGGCGGGGCTACGAGCAGTACTTC
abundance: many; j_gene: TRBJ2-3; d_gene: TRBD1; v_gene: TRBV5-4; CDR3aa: CASSPTGTNADTQYF; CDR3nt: TGTGCCAGCAGCCCGACAGGGACCAACGCAGATACGCAGTATTTT
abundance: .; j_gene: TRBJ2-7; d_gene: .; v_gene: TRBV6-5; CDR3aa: CASSSQFSSYEQYF; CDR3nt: TGTGCCAGCAGTTCACAGTTCAGCTCCTACGAGCAGTACTTC
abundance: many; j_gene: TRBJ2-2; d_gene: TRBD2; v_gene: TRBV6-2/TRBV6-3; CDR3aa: CASQDGHSGSRRTGELFF; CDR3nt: TGTGCCAGCCAAGATGGGCATAGCGGGAGTCGGAGAACCGGGGAGCTGTTTTTT
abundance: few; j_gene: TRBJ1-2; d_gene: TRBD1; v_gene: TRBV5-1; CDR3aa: CASSAGQGDYGYTF; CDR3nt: TGCGCCAGCAGCGCGGGACAGGGTGACTATGGCTACACCTTC
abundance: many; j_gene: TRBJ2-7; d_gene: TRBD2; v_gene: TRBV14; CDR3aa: CASSPRGTSVIYF; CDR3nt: TGTGCCAGCAGCCCCAGGGGGACTAGCGTAATATACTTC
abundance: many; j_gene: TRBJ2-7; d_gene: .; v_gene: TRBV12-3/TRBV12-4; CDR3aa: CASSLITGYEQYF; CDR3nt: TGTGCCAGCAGTCTAATTACAGGGTACGAGCAGTACTTC
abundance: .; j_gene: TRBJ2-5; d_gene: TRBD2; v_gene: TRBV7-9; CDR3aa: CASSVTSGGNQETQYF; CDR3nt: TGTGCCAGCAGCGTTACTAGCGGGGGAAACCAAGAGACCCAGTACTTC
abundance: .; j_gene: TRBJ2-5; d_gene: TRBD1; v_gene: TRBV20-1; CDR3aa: CSATGTGTQETQYF; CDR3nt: TGCAGTGCAACCGGGACAGGGACCCAAGAGACCCAGTACTTC
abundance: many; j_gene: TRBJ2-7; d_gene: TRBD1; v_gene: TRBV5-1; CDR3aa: CASHLGGQGAYEQYF; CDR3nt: TGCGCCAGCCACCTAGGGGGACAGGGGGCTTACGAGCAGTACTTC
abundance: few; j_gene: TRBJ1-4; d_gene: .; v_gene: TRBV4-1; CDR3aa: CASSRERYRANEKLFF; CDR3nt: TGCGCCAGCAGCCGAGAGAGGTATAGGGCTAATGAAAAACTGTTTTTT
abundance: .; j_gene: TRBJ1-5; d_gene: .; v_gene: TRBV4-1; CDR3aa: CASSQDSAGNQPQHF; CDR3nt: TGCGCCAGCAGCCAAGATAGTGCCGGCAATCAGCCCCAGCATTTT
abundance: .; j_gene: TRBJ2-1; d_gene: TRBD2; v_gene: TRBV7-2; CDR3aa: CASSATSGSANEQFF; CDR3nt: TGTGCCAGCAGCGCTACTAGCGGGAGCGCAAATGAGCAGTTCTTC
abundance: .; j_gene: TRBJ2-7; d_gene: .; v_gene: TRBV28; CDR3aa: CASSSSVREQYF; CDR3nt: TGTGCCAGCAGCTCTTCTGTACGCGAGCAGTACTTC
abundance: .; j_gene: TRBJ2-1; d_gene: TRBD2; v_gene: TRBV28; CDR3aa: CASSSGLAGSNEQFF; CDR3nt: TGTGCCAGCAGTTCGGGACTAGCGGGGAGCAATGAGCAGTTCTTC
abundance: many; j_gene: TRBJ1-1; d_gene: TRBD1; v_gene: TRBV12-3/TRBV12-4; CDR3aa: CASTGTAGEAFF; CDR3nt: TGTGCCAGCACCGGGACAGCCGGTGAAGCTTTCTTT
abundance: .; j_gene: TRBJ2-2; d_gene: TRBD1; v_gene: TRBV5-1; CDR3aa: CASTSLLTGGNTGELFF; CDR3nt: TGCGCCAGCACGTCACTTCTGACAGGGGGCAACACCGGGGAGCTGTTTTTT
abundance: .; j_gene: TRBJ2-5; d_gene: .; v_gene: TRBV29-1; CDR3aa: CSVEGFGSDETQYF; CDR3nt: TGCAGCGTTGAAGGGTTTGGTAGCGATGAGACCCAGTACTTC
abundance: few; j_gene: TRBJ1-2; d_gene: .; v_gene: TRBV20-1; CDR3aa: CSSIPDRNYGYTF; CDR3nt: TGCAGTTCAATCCCGGACAGAAACTATGGCTACACCTTC
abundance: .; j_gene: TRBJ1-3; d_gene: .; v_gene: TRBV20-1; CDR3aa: CSARAFRTAQKPGNTIYF; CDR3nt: TGCAGTGCTAGAGCGTTCAGGACGGCCCAAAAGCCTGGAAACACCATATATTTT
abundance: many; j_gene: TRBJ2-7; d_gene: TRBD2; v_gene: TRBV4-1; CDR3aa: CASSRTSGSYEQYF; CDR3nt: TGCGCCAGCAGCCGGACTAGCGGATCCTACGAGCAGTACTTC
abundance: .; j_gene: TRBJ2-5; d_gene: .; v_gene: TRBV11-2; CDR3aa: CASSLGRPWETQYF; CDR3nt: TGTGCCAGCAGCTTAGGACGCCCGTGGGAGACCCAGTACTTC
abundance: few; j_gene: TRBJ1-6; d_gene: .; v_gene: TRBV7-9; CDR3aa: CASSADRPDNSPLHF; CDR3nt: TGTGCCAGCAGCGCAGACCGACCCGACAATTCACCCCTCCACTTT
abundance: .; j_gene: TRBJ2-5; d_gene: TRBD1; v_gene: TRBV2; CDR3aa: CASSVAGTGDQETQYF; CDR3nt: TGTGCCAGCAGCGTAGCCGGGACAGGGGACCAAGAGACCCAGTACTTC
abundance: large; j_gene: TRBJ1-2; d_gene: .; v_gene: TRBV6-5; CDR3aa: CASSDWMVHGENNYGYTF; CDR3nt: TGTGCCAGCAGTGACTGGATGGTTCACGGGGAAAATAACTATGGCTACACCTTC
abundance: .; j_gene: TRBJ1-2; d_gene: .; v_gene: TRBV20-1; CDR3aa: CSARDGQFFYGYTF; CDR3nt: TGCAGTGCTAGAGATGGACAGTTTTTCTATGGCTACACCTTC
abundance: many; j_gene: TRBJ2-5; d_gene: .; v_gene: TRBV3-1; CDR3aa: CASSPPRPTQETQYF; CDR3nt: TGTGCCAGCAGCCCACCGAGGCCTACTCAAGAGACCCAGTACTTC
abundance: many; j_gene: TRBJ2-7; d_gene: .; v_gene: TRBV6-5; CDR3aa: CASHPGGVLSEQYF; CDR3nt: TGTGCCAGCCACCCGGGTGGGGTTCTCTCCGAGCAGTACTTC
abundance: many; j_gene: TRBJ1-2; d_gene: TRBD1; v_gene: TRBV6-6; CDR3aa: CASSYHTGDYGYTF; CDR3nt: TGTGCCAGCAGTTACCATACAGGGGACTATGGCTACACCTTC
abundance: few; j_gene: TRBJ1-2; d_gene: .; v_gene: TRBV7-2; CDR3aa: CASSQIRLNYGYTF; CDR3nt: TGTGCCAGCAGCCAAATTAGACTTAACTATGGCTACACCTTC
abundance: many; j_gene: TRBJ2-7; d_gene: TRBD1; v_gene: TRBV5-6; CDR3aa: CASRGQKIYEQYF; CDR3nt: TGTGCCAGCAGGGGACAGAAGATTTACGAGCAGTACTTC
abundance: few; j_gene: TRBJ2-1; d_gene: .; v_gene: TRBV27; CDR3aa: CASSTAEGFSYNEQFF; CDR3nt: TGTGCCAGCAGTACAGCAGAGGGGTTCTCCTACAATGAGCAGTTCTTC
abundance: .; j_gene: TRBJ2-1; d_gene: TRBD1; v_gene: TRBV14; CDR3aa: CASSSTDRGYNEQFF; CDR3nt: TGTGCCAGCAGCTCGACGGACAGGGGTTACAATGAGCAGTTCTTC
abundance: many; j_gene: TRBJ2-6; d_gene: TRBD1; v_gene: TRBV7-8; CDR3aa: CASSSGQAGANVLTF; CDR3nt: TGTGCCAGCAGCTCCGGACAGGCTGGGGCCAACGTCCTGACTTTC
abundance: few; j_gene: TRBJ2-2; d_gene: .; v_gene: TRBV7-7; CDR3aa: CASSLFQGLDTGELFF; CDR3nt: TGTGCCAGCAGCTTGTTTCAGGGGCTAGACACCGGGGAGCTGTTTTTT
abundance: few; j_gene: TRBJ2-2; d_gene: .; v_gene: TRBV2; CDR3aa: CASSVFAANTGELFF; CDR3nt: TGTGCCAGCAGTGTCTTTGCGGCGAACACCGGGGAGCTGTTTTTT
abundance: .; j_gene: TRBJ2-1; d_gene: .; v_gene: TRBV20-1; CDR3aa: CSARTGIGDEQFF; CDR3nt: TGCAGTGCTAGAACGGGAATTGGGGATGAGCAGTTCTTC
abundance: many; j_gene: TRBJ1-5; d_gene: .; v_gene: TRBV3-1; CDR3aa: CASSRGGGTGASQPQHF; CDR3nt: TGTGCCAGCAGCCGTGGAGGGGGTACCGGGGCCTCTCAGCCCCAGCATTTT
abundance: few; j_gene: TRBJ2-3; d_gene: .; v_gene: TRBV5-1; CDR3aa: CASRPGTGATHTQYF; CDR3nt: TGCGCCAGCAGACCCGGGACTGGAGCAACGCATACGCAGTATTTT
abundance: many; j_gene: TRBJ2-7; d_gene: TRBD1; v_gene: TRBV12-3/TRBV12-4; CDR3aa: CASSTGTGLVEQYF; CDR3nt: TGTGCCAGCAGTACCGGGACAGGGTTGGTGGAGCAGTACTTC